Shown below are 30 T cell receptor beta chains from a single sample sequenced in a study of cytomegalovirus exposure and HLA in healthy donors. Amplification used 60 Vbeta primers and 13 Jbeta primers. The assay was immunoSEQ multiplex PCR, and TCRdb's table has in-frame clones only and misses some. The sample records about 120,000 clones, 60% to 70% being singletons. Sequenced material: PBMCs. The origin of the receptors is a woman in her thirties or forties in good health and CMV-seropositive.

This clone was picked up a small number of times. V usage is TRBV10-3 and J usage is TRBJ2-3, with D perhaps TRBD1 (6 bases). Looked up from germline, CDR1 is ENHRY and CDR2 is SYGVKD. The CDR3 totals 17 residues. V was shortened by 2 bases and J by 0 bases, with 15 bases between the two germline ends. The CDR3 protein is CAISEGARGESTDTQYF. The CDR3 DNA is TGTGCCATCAGTGAGGGGGCCAGGGGCGAGAGCACAGATACGCAGTATTTT.

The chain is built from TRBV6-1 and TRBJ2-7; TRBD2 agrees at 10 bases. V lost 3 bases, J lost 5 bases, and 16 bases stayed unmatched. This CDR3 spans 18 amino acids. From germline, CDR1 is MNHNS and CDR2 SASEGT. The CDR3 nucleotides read TGTGCCAGCAGTGAGAGGGTTAGGGCTAGCGGGAGTTTGAACGAGCAGTACTTC. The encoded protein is CASSERVRASGSLNEQYF.

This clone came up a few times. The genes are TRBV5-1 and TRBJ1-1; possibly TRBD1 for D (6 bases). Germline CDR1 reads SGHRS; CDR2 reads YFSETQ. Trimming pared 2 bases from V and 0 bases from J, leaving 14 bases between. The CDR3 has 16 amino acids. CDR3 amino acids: CASSLPQGSMNTEAFF. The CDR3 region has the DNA TGCGCCAGCAGCTTACCTCAGGGGAGCATGAACACTGAAGCTTTCTTT.

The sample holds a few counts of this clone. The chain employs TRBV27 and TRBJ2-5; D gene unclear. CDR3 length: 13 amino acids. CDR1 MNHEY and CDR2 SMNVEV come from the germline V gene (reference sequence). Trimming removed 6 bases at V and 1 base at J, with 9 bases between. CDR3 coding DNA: TGTGCCAGCAGCAGAACCCGCCAAGAGACCCAGTACTTC. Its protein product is CASSRTRQETQYF.

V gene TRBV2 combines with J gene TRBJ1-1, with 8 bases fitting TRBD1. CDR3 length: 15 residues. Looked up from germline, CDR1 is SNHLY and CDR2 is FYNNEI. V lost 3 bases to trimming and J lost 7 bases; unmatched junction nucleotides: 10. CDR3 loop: CASSDPGGGGDEAFF. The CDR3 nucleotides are TGTGCCAGCAGTGATCCAGGGGGCGGCGGGGATGAAGCTTTCTTT. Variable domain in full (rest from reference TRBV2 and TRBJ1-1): EPEVTQTPSHQVTQMGQEVILRCVPISNHLYFYWYRQILGQKVEFLVSFYNNEISEKSEIFDDQFSVERPDGSNFTLKIRSTKLEDSAMYFCASSDPGGGGDEAFFGQGTRLTVV.

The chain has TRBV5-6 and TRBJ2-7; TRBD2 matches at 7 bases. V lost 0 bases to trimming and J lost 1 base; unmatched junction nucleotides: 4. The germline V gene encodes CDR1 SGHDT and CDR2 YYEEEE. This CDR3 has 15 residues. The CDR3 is CASSLVSGESYEQYF. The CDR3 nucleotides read TGTGCCAGCAGCTTGGTAAGCGGGGAGTCCTACGAGCAGTACTTC.

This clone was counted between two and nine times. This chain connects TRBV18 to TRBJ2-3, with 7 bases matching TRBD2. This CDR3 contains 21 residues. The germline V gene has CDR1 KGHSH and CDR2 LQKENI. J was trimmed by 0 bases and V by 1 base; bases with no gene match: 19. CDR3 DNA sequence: TGTGCCAGCTCACCACAAAGCGGCGGCGGCCTGGGGGGGGATAGCACAGATACGCAGTATTTT. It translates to CASSPQSGGGLGGDSTDTQYF.

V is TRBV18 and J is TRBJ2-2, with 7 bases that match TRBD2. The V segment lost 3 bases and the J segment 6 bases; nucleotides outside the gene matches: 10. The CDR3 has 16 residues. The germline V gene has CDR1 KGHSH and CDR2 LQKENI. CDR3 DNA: TGTGCCAGCTCACCCTTGACTAGTAGCGGGTCCGGGGAGCTGTTTTTT. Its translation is CASSPLTSSGSGELFF.

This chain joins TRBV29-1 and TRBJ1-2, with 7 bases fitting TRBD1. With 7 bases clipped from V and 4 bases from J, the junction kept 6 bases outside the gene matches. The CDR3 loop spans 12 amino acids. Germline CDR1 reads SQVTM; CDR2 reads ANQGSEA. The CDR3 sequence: CSALGQTYGYTF. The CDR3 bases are TGCAGCGCCCTGGGACAGACCTATGGCTACACCTTC.

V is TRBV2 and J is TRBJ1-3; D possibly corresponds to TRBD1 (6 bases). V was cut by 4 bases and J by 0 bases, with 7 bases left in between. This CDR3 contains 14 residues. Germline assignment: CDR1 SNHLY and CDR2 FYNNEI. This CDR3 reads CASSVQGSGNTIYF. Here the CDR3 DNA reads TGTGCCAGCAGTGTACAGGGCTCTGGAAACACCATATATTTT.

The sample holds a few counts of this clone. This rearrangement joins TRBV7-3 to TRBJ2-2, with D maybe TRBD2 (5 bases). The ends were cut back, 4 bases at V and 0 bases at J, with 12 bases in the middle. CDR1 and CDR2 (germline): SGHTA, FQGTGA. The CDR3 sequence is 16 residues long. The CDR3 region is CASSSNSGANTGELFF. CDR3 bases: TGTGCCAGCAGCTCAAATTCCGGGGCGAACACCGGGGAGCTGTTTTTT.

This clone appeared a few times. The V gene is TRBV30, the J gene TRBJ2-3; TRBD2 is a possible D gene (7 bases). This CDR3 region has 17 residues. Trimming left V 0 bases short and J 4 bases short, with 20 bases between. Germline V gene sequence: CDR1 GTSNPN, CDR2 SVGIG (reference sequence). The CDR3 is CAWSVGRELRGPDTQYF. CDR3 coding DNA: TGTGCCTGGAGTGTTGGGCGGGAGCTCCGGGGGCCAGATACGCAGTATTTT.

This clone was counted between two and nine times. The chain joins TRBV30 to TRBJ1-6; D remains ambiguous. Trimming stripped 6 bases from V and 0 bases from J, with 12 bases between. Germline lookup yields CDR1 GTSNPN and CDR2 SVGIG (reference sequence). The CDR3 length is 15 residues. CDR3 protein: CACSASSSYNSPLHF. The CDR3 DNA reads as TGTGCCTGCTCCGCCTCGAGCTCCTATAATTCACCCCTCCACTTT.

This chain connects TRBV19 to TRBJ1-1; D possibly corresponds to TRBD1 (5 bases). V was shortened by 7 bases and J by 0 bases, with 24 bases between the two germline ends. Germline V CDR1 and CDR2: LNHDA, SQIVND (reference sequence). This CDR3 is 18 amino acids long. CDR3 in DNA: TGTGCCAGTACTTACCGCCGGGACTCCGGGGCGATGAACACTGAAGCTTTCTTT. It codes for CASTYRRDSGAMNTEAFF. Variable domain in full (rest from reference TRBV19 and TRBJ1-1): DGGITQSPKYLFRKEGQNVTLSCEQNLNHDAMYWYRQDPGQGLRLIYYSQIVNDFQKGDIAEGYSVSREKKESFPLTVTSAQKNPTAFYLCASTYRRDSGAMNTEAFFGQGTRLTVV.

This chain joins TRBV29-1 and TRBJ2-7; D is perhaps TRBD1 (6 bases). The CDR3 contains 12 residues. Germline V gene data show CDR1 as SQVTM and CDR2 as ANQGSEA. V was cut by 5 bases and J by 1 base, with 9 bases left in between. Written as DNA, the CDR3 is TGCAGCGTTATCACAGGGTCCTACGAGCAGTACTTC. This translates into CSVITGSYEQYF.

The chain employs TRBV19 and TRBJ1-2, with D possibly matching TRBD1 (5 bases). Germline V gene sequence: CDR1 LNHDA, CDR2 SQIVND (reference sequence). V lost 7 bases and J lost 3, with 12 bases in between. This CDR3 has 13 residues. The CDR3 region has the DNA TGTGCCAGTACCTTAGGGGCCCACTATGGCTACACCTTC. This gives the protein CASTLGAHYGYTF.

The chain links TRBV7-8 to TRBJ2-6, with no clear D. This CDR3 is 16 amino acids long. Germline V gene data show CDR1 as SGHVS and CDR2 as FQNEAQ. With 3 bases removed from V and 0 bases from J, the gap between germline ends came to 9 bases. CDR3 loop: CASSFYANSGANVLTF. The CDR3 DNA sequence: TGTGCCAGCAGCTTTTACGCGAACTCTGGGGCCAACGTCCTGACTTTC.

The CDR3 DNA reads as TGCGCCAGCAGCCGAGGACTAGCGGAGGGCTACGAGCAGTACTTC. Amino acids: CASSRGLAEGYEQYF. The chain employs TRBV4-1 and TRBJ2-7, with 10 bases matching TRBD2. CDR1 and CDR2 (germline): MGHRA, YSYEKL. J gave up 3 bases and V 4 bases, and 6 bases lay outside the gene matches. This CDR3 contains 15 residues.

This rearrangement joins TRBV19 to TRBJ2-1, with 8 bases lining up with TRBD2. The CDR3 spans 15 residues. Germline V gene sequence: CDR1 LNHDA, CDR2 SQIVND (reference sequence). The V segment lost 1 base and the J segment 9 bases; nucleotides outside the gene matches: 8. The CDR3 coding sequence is TGTGCCAGTAGTATAGGGACTAGCCTCCTATTTGAGCAGTTCTTC. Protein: CASSIGTSLLFEQFF.

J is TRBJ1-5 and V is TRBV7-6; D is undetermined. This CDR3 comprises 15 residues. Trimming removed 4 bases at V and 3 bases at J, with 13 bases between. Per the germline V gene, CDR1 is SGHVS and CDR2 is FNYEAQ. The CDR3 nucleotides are TGTGCCAGCAGCTCCACCGGCGGTTTCAATCAGCCCCAGCATTTT. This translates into CASSSTGGFNQPQHF.

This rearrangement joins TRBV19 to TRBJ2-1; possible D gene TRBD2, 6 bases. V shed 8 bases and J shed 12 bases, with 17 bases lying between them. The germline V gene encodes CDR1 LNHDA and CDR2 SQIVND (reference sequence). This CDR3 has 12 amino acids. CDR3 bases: TGTGCCAGTTCTTCATCCCCCGGGGGGCAGTTCTTC. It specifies CASSSSPGGQFF.

In DNA form, the CDR3 reads TGTTCCGGCAAAAAAGGACGGGGTGAAGCTTTCTTT. This encodes CSGKKGRGEAFF. The chain has TRBV7-9 and TRBJ1-1; D remains ambiguous. Germline CDR1 is SEHNR and CDR2 is FQNEAQ (reference sequence). CDR3 length equals 12 residues.

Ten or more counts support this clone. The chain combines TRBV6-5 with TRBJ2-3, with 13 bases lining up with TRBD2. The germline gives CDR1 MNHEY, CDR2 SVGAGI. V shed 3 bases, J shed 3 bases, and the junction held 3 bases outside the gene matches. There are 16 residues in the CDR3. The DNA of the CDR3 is TGTGCCAGCAGTTATAGACTAGCGGGAGGTACAGATACGCAGTATTTT. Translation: CASSYRLAGGTDTQYF.

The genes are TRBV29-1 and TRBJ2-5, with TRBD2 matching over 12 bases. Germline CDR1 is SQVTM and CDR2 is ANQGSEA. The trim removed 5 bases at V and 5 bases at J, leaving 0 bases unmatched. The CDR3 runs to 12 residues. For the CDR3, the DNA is TGCAGCGTTACTAGCGGGAGGGAGACCCAGTACTTC. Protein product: CSVTSGRETQYF.

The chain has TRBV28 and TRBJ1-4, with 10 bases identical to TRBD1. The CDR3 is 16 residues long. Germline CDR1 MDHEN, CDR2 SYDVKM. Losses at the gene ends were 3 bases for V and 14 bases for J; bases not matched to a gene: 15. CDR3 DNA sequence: TGTGCCAGCAGTTTCGGAGCGGGACAGGGGTCCGTACGCCTGTTTTTT. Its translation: CASSFGAGQGSVRLFF.

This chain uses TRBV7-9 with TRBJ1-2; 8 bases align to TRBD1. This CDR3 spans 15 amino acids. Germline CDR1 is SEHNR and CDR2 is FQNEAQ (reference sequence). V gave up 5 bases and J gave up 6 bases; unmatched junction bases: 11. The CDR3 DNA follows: TGTGCCAGCAGCCCTCGGACAGGGCTGTTCGATGGCTACACCTTC. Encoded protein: CASSPRTGLFDGYTF.

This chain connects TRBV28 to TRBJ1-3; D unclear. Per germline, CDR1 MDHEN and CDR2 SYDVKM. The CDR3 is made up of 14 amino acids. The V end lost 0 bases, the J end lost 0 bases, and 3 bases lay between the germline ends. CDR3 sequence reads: CASSLWSSGNTIYF. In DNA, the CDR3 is TGTGCCAGCAGTTTATGGAGCTCTGGAAACACCATATATTTT. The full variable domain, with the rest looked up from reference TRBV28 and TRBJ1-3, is DVKVTQSSRYLVKRTGEKVFLECVQDMDHENMFWYRQDPGLGLRLIYFSYDVKMKEKGDIPEGYSVSREKKERFSLILESASTNQTSMYLCASSLWSSGNTIYFGEGSWLTVV.

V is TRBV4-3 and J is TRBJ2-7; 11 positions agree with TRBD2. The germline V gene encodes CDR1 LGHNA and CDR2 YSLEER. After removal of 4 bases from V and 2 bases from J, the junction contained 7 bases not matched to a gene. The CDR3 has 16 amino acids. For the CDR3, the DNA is TGCGCCAGCAGCCTAGATCTAGCGGGAGGTCCCTACGAGCAGTACTTC. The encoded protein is CASSLDLAGGPYEQYF.

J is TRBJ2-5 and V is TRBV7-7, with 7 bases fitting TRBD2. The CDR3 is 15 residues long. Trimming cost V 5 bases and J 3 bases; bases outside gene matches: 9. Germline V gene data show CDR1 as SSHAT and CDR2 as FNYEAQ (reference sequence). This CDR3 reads CASSKTGGIKETQYF. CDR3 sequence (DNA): TGTGCCAGCAGCAAGACGGGAGGAATTAAAGAGACCCAGTACTTC.

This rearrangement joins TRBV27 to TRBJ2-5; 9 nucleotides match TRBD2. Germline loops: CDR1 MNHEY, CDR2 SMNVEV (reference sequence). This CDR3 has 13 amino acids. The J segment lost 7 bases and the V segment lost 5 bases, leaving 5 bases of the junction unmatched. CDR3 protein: CASSGTSLGTQYF. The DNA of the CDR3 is TGTGCCAGCAGTGGGACTAGCTTAGGGACCCAGTACTTC.